This entry describes one T cell receptor beta chain. The antigen remains undetermined. Each donor supplied about 2.5 ml of blood. The template was total RNA from whole blood, with no T cell sorting. Template switching introduced UMIs that contain a 6-nucleotide sample barcode. Reanalyzing the 5' RACE reads, TCRdb keeps one entry per CDR3 protein, without DNA. This sample's table has approximately 420,000 distinct CDR3 sequences. These data are taken from a study of monozygotic twins with inflammatory bowel disease. Study outcomes and limitations: Discrimination among different T cell subtypes was not achievable.

CDR3 length equals 15 residues. Germline V gene data show CDR1 as SGHTA and CDR2 as FQGNSA. The sequenced material came from blood. This sequence was found in a human donor with ulcerative colitis or Crohn's disease, or a healthy co-twin of an affected twin (not recorded which). The chain uses TRBV7-2 and TRBJ2-7. The CDR3 here is CASSLEAGGAYEQYF. Looking up the rest from reference TRBV7-2 and TRBJ2-7 gives the full variable domain: GAGVSQSPSNKVTEKGKDVELRCDPISGHTALYWYRQSLGQGLEFLIYFQGNSAPDKSGLPSDRFSAERTGGSVSTLTIQRTQQEDSAVYLCASSLEAGGAYEQYFGPGTRLTVT.